This entry concerns a single TCR beta chain. Antigen specificity is unknown. Replicate PCRs for sorted subsets used about 200 ng DNA; this equaled 25,000 to 30,000 T cell genomes. TCRdb's copy holds only in-frame clones and misses some; the assay was immunoSEQ multiplex PCR. The repertoire holds about 330,000 clones, with around 72% as singletons. The sample belongs to a study of shared clonotypes between healthy human individuals. Across the whole study: Per donor, three plates held CD4 naive cells, three held CD4 memory, two held CD8 naive and one held CD8 memory.

The ends were cut back, 2 bases at V and 5 bases at J, with 9 bases in the middle. Germline CDR1 SGHTA, CDR2 FQGNSA. CDR3 length: 13 amino acids. Overall study results and limits: A handful of donors had around 5% of their naive CD4 clonotypes in common.

Donors had no recently reported acute infections or vaccinations and were HIV-negative. This chain uses TRBV7-2 with TRBJ1-1, with a tentative D call TRBD1 (6 bases). Sequencing was performed on memory CD4+ T cells sorted from blood. Subset denoted: CD45RA-negative fraction. This TCR derives from a man under 40 in good health. The CDR3 DNA reads as TGTGCCAGCAGCTTAAGGAGGGGGACTGAAGCTTTCTTT. The encoded protein is CASSLRRGTEAFF.